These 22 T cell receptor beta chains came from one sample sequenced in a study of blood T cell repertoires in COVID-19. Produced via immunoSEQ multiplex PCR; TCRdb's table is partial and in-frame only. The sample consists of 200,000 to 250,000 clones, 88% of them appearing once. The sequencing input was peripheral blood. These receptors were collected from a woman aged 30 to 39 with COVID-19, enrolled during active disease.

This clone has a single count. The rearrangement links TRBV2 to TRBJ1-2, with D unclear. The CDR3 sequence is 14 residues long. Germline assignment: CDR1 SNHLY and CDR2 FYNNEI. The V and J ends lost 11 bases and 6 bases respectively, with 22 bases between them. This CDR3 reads CAGKGGYNWDGYTF. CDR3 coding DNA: TGTGCCGGAAAGGGAGGGTACAACTGGGATGGCTACACCTTC.

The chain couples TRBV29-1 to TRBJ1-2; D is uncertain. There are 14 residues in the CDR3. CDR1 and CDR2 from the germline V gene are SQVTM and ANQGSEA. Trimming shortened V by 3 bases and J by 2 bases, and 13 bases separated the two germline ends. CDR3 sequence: CSVEGRAKNYGYTF. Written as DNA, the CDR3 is TGCAGCGTTGAGGGCAGAGCAAAGAACTATGGCTACACCTTC.

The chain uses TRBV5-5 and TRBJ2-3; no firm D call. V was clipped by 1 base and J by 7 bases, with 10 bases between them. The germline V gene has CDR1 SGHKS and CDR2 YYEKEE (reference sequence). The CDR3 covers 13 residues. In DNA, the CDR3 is TGTGCCAGCAGCTTGTCTACTCTGAATACGCAGTATTTT. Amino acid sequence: CASSLSTLNTQYF.

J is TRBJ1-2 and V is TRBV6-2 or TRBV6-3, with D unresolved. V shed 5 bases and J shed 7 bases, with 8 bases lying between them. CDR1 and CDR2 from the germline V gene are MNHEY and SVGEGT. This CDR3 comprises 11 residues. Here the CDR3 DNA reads TGTGCCAGCAGTACCAGAGGTGGCTACACCTTC. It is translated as CASSTRGGYTF.

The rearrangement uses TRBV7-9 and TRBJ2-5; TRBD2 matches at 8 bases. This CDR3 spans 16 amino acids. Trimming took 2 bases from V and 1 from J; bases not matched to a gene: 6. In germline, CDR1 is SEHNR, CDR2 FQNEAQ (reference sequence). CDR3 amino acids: CASSLLSGTAQETQYF. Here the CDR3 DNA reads TGTGCCAGCAGCTTACTTAGCGGGACTGCCCAAGAGACCCAGTACTTC. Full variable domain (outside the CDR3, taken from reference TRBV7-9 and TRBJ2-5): DTGVSQNPRHKITKRGQNVTFRCDPISEHNRLYWYRQTLGQGPEFLTYFQNEAQLEKSRLLSDRFSAERPKGSFSTLEIQRTEQGDSAMYLCASSLLSGTAQETQYFGPGTRLLVL.

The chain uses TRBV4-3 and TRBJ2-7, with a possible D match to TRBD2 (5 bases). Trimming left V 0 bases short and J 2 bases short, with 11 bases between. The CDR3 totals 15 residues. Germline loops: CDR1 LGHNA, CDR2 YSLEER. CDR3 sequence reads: CASSQDPRGTYEQYV. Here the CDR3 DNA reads TGCGCCAGCAGCCAAGATCCACGGGGTACCTACGAGCAGTACGTC.

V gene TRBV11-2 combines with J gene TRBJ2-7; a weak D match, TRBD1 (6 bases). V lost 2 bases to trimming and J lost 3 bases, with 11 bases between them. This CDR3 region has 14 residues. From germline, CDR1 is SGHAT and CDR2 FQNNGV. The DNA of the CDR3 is TGTGCCAGCAGCTTAAGGCAGGGGCTCTACGAGCAGTACTTC. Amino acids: CASSLRQGLYEQYF.

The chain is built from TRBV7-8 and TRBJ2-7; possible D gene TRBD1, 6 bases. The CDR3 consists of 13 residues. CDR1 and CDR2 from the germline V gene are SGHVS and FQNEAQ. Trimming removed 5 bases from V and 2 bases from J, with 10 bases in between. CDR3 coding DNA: TGTGCCAGCAGCCCGACAGGAACCTACGAGCAGTACTTC. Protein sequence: CASSPTGTYEQYF. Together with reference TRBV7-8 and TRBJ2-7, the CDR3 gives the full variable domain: GAGVSQSPRYKVAKRGQDVALRCDPISGHVSLFWYQQALGQGPEFLTYFQNEAQLDKSGLPSDRFFAERPEGSVSTLKIQRTQQEDSAVYLCASSPTGTYEQYFGPGTRLTVT.

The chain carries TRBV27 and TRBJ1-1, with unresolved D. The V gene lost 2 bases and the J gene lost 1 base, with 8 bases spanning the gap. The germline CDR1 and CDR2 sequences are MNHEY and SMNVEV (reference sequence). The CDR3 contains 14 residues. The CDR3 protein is CASSLEPGNTEAFF. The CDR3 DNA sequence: TGTGCCAGCAGTTTAGAACCGGGGAACACTGAAGCTTTCTTT.

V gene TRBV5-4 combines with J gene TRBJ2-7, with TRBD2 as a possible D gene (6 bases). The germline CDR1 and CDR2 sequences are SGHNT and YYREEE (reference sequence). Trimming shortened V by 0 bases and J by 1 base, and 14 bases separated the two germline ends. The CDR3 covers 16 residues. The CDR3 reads CASSLEPGTASYEQYV. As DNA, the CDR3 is TGTGCCAGCAGCTTGGAACCCGGGACTGCGTCCTACGAGCAGTACGTC.

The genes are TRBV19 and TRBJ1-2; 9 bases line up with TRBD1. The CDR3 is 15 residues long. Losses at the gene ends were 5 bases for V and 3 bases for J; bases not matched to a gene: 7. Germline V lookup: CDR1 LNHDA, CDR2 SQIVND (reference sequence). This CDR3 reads CASSPAGQGYYGYTF. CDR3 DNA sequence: TGTGCCAGTAGTCCCGCGGGACAGGGTTACTATGGCTACACCTTC.

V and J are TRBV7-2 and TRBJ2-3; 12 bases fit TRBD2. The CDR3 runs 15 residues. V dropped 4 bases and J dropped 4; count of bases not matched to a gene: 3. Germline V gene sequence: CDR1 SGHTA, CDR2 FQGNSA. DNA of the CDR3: TGTGCCAGCAGCTCTAGCGGGGGGGTTGCAGATACGCAGTATTTT. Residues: CASSSSGGVADTQYF.

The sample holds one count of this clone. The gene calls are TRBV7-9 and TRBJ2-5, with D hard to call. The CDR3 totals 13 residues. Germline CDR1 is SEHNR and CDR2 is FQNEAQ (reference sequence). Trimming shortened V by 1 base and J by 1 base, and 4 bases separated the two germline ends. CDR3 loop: CASSLGVQETQYF. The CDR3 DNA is TGTGCCAGCAGCTTAGGAGTCCAAGAGACCCAGTACTTC.

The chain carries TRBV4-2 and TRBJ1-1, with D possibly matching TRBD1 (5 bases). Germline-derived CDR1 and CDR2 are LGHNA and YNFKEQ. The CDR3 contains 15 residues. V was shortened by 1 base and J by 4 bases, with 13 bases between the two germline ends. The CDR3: CASSQAGGEGTEAFF. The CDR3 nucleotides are TGTGCCAGCAGCCAAGCGGGGGGGGAGGGCACTGAAGCTTTCTTT.

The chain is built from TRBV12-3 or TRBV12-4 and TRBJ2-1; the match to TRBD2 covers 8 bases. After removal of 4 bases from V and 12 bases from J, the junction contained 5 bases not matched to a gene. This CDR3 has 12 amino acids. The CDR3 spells CASSYQAGGQFF. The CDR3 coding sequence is TGTGCCAGCAGTTATCAGGCGGGAGGGCAGTTCTTC.

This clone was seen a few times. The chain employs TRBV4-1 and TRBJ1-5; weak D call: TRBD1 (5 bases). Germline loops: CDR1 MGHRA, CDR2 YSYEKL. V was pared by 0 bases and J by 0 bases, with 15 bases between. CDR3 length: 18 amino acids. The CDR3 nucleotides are TGCGCCAGCAGCCAAGATGACAAGACAGTAAATAGCAATCAGCCCCAGCATTTT. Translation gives CASSQDDKTVNSNQPQHF.

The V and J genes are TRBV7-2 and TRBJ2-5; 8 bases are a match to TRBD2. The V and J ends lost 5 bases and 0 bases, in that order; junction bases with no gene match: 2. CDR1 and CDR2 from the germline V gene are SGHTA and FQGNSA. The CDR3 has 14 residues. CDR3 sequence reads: CASSRGGNQETQYF. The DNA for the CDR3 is TGTGCCAGCAGCCGCGGGGGGAACCAAGAGACCCAGTACTTC. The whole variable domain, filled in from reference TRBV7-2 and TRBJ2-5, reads GAGVSQSPSNKVTEKGKDVELRCDPISGHTALYWYRQSLGQGLEFLIYFQGNSAPDKSGLPSDRFSAERTGGSVSTLTIQRTQQEDSAVYLCASSRGGNQETQYFGPGTRLLVL.

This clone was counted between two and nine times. The CDR3 reads CASSLTRRDTGELFF. In DNA form, the CDR3 reads TGTGCCAGCAGCTTAACTAGGAGGGACACCGGGGAGCTGTTTTTT. The chain links TRBV7-9 to TRBJ2-2; tentatively, D is TRBD2 (6 bases). The ends were cut back, 2 bases at V and 3 bases at J, with 10 bases in the middle. Germline loops: CDR1 SEHNR, CDR2 FQNEAQ (reference sequence). The CDR3 runs to 15 residues. The full variable domain, in which reference TRBV7-9 and TRBJ2-2 provide the parts outside the CDR3, is DTGVSQNPRHKITKRGQNVTFRCDPISEHNRLYWYRQTLGQGPEFLTYFQNEAQLEKSRLLSDRFSAERPKGSFSTLEIQRTEQGDSAMYLCASSLTRRDTGELFFGEGSRLTVL.

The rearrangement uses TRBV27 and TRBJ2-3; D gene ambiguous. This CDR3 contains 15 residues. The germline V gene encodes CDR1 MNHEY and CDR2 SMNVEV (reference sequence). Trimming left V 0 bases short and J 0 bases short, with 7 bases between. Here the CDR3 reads CASSLSRFSTDTQYF. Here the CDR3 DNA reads TGTGCCAGCAGTTTATCGCGATTTAGCACAGATACGCAGTATTTT.

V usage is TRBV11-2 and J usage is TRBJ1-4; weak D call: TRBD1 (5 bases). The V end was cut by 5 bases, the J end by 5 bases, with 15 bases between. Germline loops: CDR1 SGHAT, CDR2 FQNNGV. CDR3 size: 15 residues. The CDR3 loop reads CASSRVGGGNEKLFF. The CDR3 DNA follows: TGTGCCAGCAGCCGAGTGGGGGGGGGAAATGAAAAACTGTTTTTT.

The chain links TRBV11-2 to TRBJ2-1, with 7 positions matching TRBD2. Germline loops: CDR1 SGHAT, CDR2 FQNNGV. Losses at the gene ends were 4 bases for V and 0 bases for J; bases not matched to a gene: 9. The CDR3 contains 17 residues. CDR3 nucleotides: TGTGCCAGCAGCTCCCCGACGGCTAGCGGCTCCTACAATGAGCAGTTCTTC. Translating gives CASSSPTASGSYNEQFF.

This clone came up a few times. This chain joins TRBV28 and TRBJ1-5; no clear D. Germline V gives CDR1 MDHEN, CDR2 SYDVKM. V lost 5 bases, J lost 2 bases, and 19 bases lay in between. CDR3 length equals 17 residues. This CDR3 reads CASSPRPADSGNQPQHF. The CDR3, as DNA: TGTGCCAGCAGTCCGCGACCCGCCGACTCAGGCAATCAGCCCCAGCATTTT.